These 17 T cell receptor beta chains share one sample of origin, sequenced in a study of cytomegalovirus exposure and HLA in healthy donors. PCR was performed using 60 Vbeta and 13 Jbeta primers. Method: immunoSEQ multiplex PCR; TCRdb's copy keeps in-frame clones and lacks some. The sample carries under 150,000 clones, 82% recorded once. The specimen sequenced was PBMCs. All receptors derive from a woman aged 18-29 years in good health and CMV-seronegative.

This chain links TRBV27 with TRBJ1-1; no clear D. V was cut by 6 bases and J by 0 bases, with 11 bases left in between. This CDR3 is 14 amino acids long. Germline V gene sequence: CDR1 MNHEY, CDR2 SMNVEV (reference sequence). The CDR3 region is CASRPTPMNTEAFF. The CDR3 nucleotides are TGTGCCAGCAGACCGACACCCATGAACACTGAAGCTTTCTTT.

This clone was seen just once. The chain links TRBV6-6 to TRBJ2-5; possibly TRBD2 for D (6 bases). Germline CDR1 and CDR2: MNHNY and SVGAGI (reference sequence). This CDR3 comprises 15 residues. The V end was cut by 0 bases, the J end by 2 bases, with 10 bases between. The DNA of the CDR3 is TGTGCCAGCAGTTACTCGCGTAGCGGACAAGAGACCCAGTACTTC. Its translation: CASSYSRSGQETQYF.

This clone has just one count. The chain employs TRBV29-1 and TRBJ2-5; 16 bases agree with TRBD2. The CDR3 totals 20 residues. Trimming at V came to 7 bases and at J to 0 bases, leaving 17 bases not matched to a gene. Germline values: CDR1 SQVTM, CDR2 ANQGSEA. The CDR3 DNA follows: TGCAGCGCCTGGGCCGCGGGACTAGCGGGGGGGCCGAATTACCAAGAGACCCAGTACTTC. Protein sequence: CSAWAAGLAGGPNYQETQYF.

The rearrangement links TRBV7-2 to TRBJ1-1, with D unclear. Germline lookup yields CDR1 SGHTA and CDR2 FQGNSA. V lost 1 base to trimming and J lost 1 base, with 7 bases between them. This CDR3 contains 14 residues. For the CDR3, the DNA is TGTGCCAGCAGCTTAGTTCTAGCGAACACTGAAGCTTTCTTT. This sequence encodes CASSLVLANTEAFF.

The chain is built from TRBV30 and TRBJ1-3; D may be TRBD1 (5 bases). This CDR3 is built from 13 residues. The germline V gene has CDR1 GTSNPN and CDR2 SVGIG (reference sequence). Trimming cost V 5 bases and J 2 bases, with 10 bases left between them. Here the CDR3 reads CAWQGSAGNTIYF. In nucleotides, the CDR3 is TGTGCCTGGCAGGGTTCTGCTGGAAACACCATATATTTT.

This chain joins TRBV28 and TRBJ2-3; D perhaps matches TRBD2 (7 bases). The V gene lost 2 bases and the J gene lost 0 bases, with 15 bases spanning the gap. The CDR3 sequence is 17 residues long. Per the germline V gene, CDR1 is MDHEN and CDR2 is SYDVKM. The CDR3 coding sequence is TGTGCCAGCAGTTTAGTGGGGGGGACATCTAGCACAGATACGCAGTATTTT. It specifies CASSLVGGTSSTDTQYF.

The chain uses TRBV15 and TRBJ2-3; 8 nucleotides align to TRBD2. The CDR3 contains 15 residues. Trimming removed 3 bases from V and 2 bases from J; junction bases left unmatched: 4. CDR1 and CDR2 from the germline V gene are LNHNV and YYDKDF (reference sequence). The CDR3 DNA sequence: TGTGCCACCAGCAGGGGGCGGGAGGCCACAGATACGCAGTATTTT. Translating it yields CATSRGREATDTQYF.

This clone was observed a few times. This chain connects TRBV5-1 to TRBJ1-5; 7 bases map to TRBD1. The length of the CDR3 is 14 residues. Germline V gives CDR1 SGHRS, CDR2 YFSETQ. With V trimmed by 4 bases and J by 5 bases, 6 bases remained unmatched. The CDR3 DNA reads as TGCGCCAGCAGCGACGGGACAGACTATCAGCCCCAGCATTTT. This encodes CASSDGTDYQPQHF.

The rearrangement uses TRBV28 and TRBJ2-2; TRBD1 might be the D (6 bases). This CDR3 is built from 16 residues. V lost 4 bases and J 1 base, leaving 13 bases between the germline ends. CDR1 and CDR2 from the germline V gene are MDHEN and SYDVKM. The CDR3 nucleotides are TGTGCCAGCAGTTCTAACAGGGTGGGGAACACCGGGGAGCTGTTTTTT. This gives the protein CASSSNRVGNTGELFF.

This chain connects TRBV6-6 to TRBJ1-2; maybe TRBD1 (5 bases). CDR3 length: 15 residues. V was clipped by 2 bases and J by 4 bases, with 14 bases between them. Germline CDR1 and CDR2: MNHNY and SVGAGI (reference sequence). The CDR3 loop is CASSYGSGFGYGYTF. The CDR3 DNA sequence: TGTGCCAGCAGTTACGGGTCAGGGTTCGGCTATGGCTACACCTTC.

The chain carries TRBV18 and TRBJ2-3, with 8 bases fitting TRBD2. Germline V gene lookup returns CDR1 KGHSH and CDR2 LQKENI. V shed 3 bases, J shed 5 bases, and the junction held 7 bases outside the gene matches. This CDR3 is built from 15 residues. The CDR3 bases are TGTGCCAGCTCACCGAACGGGGGGGCTGAAGATACGCAGTATTTT. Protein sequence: CASSPNGGAEDTQYF.

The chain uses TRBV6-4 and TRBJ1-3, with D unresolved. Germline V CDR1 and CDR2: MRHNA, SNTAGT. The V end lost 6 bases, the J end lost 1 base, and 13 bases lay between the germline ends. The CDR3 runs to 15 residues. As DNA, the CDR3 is TGTGCCAGCAGCCCCCTCGGTTTGTCTGGAAACACCATATATTTT. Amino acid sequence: CASSPLGLSGNTIYF.

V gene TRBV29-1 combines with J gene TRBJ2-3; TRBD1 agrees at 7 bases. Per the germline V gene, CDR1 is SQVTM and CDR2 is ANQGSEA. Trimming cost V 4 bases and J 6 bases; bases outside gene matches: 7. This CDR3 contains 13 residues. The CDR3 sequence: CSVVRQGSDTQYF. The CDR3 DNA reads TGCAGCGTTGTAAGACAGGGTAGCGATACGCAGTATTTT.

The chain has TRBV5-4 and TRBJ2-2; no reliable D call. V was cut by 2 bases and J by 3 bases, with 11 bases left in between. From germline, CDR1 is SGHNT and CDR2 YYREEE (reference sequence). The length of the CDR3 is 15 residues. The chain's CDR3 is CASSFLAGDTGELFF. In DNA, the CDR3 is TGTGCCAGCAGCTTCTTGGCAGGCGACACCGGGGAGCTGTTTTTT.

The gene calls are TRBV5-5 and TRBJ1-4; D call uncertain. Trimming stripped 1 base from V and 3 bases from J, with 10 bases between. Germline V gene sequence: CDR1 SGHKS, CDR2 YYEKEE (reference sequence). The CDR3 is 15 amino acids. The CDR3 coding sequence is TGTGCCAGCAGCTTGTATCTACAGTCTAATGAAAAACTGTTTTTT. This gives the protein CASSLYLQSNEKLFF.

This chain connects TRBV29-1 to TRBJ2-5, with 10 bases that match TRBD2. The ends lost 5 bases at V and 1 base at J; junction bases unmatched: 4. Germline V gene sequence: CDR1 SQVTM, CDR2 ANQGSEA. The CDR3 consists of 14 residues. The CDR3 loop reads CSVLTSGAQETQYF. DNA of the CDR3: TGCAGCGTTTTAACTAGCGGGGCCCAAGAGACCCAGTACTTC. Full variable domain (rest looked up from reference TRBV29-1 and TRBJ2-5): SAVISQKPSRDICQRGTSLTIQCQVDSQVTMMFWYRQQPGQSLTLIATANQGSEATYESGFVIDKFPISRPNLTFSTLTVSNMSPEDSSIYLCSVLTSGAQETQYFGPGTRLLVL.

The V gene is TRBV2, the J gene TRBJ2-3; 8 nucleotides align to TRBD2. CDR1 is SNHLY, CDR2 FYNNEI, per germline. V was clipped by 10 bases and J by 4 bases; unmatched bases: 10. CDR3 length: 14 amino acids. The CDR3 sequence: CAKQGLGIADTQYF. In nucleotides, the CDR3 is TGTGCCAAACAGGGACTAGGTATCGCAGATACGCAGTATTTT.